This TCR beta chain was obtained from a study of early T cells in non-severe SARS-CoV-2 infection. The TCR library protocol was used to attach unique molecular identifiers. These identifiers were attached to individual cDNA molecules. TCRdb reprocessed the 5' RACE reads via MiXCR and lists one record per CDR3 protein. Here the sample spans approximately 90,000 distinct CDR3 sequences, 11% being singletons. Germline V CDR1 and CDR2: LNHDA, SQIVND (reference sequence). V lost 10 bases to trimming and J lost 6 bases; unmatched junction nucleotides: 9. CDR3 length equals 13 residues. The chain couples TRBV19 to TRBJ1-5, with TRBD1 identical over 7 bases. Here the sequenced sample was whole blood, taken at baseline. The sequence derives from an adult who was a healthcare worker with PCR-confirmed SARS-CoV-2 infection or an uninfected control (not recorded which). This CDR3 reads CAIGEGGGQPQHF. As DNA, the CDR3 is TGTGCCATAGGAGAAGGGGGCGGTCAGCCCCAGCATTTT.